One sample yielded the 8 T cell receptor beta chains listed below, sequenced in a study of Graves' ophthalmopathy and Graves' hyperthyroidism. RNA transcripts provided the template for amplifying TCR beta CDR3 regions. The authors performed first-round RT-PCR with HTBI primers and then a second-round multiplex PCR. TCRdb reprocessed the multiplex PCR reads via MiXCR and lists one record per CDR3 protein. The table has about 50,000 distinct CDR3 sequences, under 55% seen once. Source material: peripheral blood. The receptors were gathered from an adult woman with Graves' ophthalmopathy.

This clonotype was seen only a few times. This chain uses TRBV2 with TRBJ1-4; weak D call: TRBD1 (5 bases). Trimming took off 2 bases at V and 8 bases at J, with 15 bases between the two ends. CDR1 and CDR2 (germline): SNHLY, FYNNEI. The CDR3 is 15 amino acids. The CDR3 region is CASSESRGRNEKLFF. In nucleotides, the CDR3 is TGTGCCAGCAGTGAATCACGGGGGAGGAACGAAAAACTGTTTTTT.

By share, this clonotype ranks as medium-sized. The rearrangement joins TRBV7-9 to TRBJ2-5; D unresolved. V was cut by 3 bases and J by 5 bases, with 13 bases left in between. The germline V gene has CDR1 SEHNR and CDR2 FQNEAQ (reference sequence). This CDR3 spans 14 amino acids. CDR3 bases: TGTGCCAGCAGCTTGCTGGTCGATATTGAGACCCAGTACTTC. This sequence encodes CASSLLVDIETQYF.

A word on this clonotype: A read error may explain this, as a much larger clone is one base away. This chain links TRBV28 with TRBJ1-3; no firm D call. This CDR3 has 14 residues. Germline V gene data show CDR1 as MDHEN and CDR2 as SYDVKM. The CDR3 bases are TGTGCCAGCAGTTTAGTCCAGGATGGAAGCACCATATATTTT. Translation: CASSLVQDGSTIYF.

For this clonotype: At one boundary the junction diverges from the germline segment, which might be a read error. The rearrangement joins TRBV12-3 or TRBV12-4 to TRBJ1-6; TRBD1 matches at 9 bases. This CDR3 is 14 amino acids long. DNA for the CDR3: TGTTCCAGCAGACGGGACAGGGACAATTCACCGCTCCACTTT. Translation gives CSSRRDRDNSPLHF.

This clonotype was counted ten times or more. The V and J genes are TRBV2 and TRBJ2-4, with D uncertain. The V end was cut by 6 bases, the J end by 9 bases, with 6 bases between. CDR3 length: 10 amino acids. From germline, CDR1 is SNHLY and CDR2 FYNNEI. CDR3: CASRLSIQYF. The CDR3 DNA reads as TGTGCCAGCAGATTAAGCATTCAGTACTTC.

CDR3 in amino acids: CATSDPRVNEQYF. The CDR3 DNA reads as TGTGCCACCAGTGATCCCAGGGTAAATGAGCAGTATTTT. This chain links TRBV24-1 with TRBJ2-3; the D gene is possibly TRBD1 (5 bases). Trimming cost V 3 bases and J 11 bases, with 14 bases left between them. This CDR3 contains 13 residues. Germline V CDR1 and CDR2: KGHDR, SFDVKD.

Turning to this clonotype: The junction differs from germline at one of its ends, possibly a read error. The chain recombines TRBV5-1 with TRBJ2-4, with 10 nucleotides matching TRBD2. This CDR3 is built from 15 residues. CDR1 is SGHRS, CDR2 YFSETQ, per germline. DNA of the CDR3: TGCGCCGGCAGCTCTTCAGCGGGAGGGAAAAACACTCAGTACTTC. Encoded protein: CAGSSSAGGKNTQYF.

Of note for this clonotype: The CDR3 end shows no conserved phenylalanine or tryptophan, and so a read error is likely. The J gene is TRBJ2-3, the V gene TRBV7-9, with D tentatively TRBD1 or TRBD2 (5 bases each). This CDR3 is built from 16 residues. The V gene's germline CDR1 is SEHNR and CDR2 FQNEAQ (reference sequence). V dropped 7 bases and J dropped 0 bases, with 17 bases sitting between them. The CDR3, as DNA: TGTGCCAGCAACCACGGGACCGTTGGAAGCACAGATACGCAGTATTAT. The encoded protein is CASNHGTVGSTDTQYY.